This T cell receptor beta chain was observed in a study of T cells in Graves' hyperthyroidism and ophthalmopathy. Notes on the study in general: Ophthalmopathy could be told apart from stable hyperthyroidism with a 13 V-J model.

Trimming took off 5 bases at V and 5 bases at J, with 15 bases between the two ends. CDR1 is SGHAT and CDR2 is FQNNGV in the germline V gene. The CDR3 covers 14 residues. This clonotype turned up a few times. Its antigen is undetermined. Ophthalmopathy patients all had a Clinical Activity Score of at least 3, a NOSPECS grade of at least 4 and disease under 3 months old. Template material for amplifying TCR beta CDR3 regions consisted of RNA transcripts. The HTBI primer set was used in a first-round RT-PCR of the TCR CDR3. TCRdb re-derived calls from the multiplex PCR reads in MiXCR, one entry per CDR3 protein. The repertoire holds 530,000 or so distinct CDR3 sequences, with 17% as singletons.

Input material: blood. The sequence was obtained from a woman aged 18-29 years with Graves' ophthalmopathy. The gene calls are TRBV11-2 and TRBJ2-5; D unresolved. Here the CDR3 DNA reads TGTGCCAGCAGCCCCGGACCCCTCGAGGAGACCCAGTACTTC. Residues: CASSPGPLEETQYF.